In its sample, the clone carrying this T cell receptor beta chain was seen a few times. What it binds is unknown. The data originate from a study of OX40 agonist ivuxolimab in advanced cancers. Study information: Aged 23 to 79 with a mean of 60 years, they were 75% to 85% male. Study-wide results and limits: Low levels of normalized T-cell clonal expansion also appeared in some nonresponders. Both blood CD4+ and CD8+ T cells showed clonal growth by week 6 at 0.1 to 3.0 mg/kg.

TCRdb keeps only in-frame clones here, not all; method: immunoSEQ multiplex PCR. The data show approximately 69,000 clones, around 80% seen once. The CDR3 extends over 14 amino acids. Germline CDR1 and CDR2: GTSNPN and SVGIG (reference sequence). Trimming cost V 1 base and J 5 bases; bases outside gene matches: 7. Sampled blood was obtained at baseline, cycle 4 day 1, and cycle 7 day 1. This chain uses TRBV30 with TRBJ2-7; 8 positions match TRBD2. This receptor was identified in an adult with an advanced solid tumor such as melanoma, head and neck, liver or kidney cancer. Sequencing was performed on CD4+ or CD8+ T cells sorted from blood, taken in a trial of the OX40 agonist ivuxolimab. Written as DNA, the CDR3 is TGTGCCTGGAGTGGGGCCCCACTAGCGGACGAGCAGTACTTC. This codes for CAWSGAPLADEQYF.